This TCR beta chain was sequenced during a study of human T cells and chemical hapten exposure. Time point specified: patch test 3, about 24 weeks after DPC sensitization. As for treatment: therapeutic diphenylcyclopropenone sensitization with weekly scalp DPC. Unfractionated whole blood was the source of the extracted total RNA. Each cDNA molecule in the library carried unique molecular identifiers. A single record per CDR3 protein comes from TCRdb applying MiXCR to the RACE reads. The repertoire consists of 75,000 to 90,000 distinct CDR3 sequences, with 10% to 11% occurring once and the leading ten covering about 4%. The study's findings and limits: Having alopecia, donors may respond immunologically unlike healthy people.

As to this clonotype: Its antigen is unidentified.

The CDR3 is 15 residues long. Germline V lookup: CDR1 SGHDN, CDR2 FVKESK. Deletions cut 1 base from V and 1 base from J, with 8 bases between. The source of this sequence is a woman in her forties or fifties with alopecia areata. Some clones in this sample may be carry-over from other donors' samples. The starting material was whole blood, obtained in connection with sensitization to the hapten diphenylcyclopropenone (DPC). The chain carries TRBV14 and TRBJ1-5, with D possibly matching TRBD1 (5 bases). The CDR3 nucleotides are TGTGCCAGCAGCCAAGGGGGCAACAGCAATCAGCCCCAGCATTTT. It is translated as CASSQGGNSNQPQHF. The variable domain in full, with the rest retrieved from reference TRBV14 and TRBJ1-5, is EAGVTQFPSHSVIEKGQTVTLRCDPISGHDNLYWYRRVMGKEIKFLLHFVKESKQDESGMPNNRFLAERTGGTYSTLKVQPAELEDSGVYFCASSQGGNSNQPQHFGDGTRLSIL.